The rows below give T cell receptor beta chains drawn from one sample of a study of T cell responses to AZD1222 COVID-19 vaccine. Profiled with immunoSEQ multiplex PCR; TCRdb holds only in-frame clones, not every one. The sample carries about 150,000 clones, 88% recorded once. This sample comprised peripheral blood, obtained after recovery from COVID-19. Receptors originate from an adult who had recovered from COVID-19. CDR3s include the opening cysteine and the closing phenylalanine or tryptophan. D genes are given only for firm matches. Size is stated for part of the rows, as once, few or many counts, or as a class when the clone is expanded.

. TRBJ1-1 . TRBV15 TGTGCCACCTCCAGGCGAATGAACACTGAAGCTTTCTTT CATSRRMNTEAFF
TRBD2 TRBJ2-5 . TRBV5-4 TGTGCCAGCAGCTCTTACAGCGGGGCAGGATCGGAGACCCAGTACTTC CASSSYSGAGSETQYF
. TRBJ1-1 few TRBV4-2 TGTGCCAGCAGCCAAGAGTCCCAGGGATGGACTGAAGCTTTCTTT CASSQESQGWTEAFF
TRBD2 TRBJ2-5 . TRBV5-1 TGCGCCAGCAGCTTGACGCTAGCGGGAGAGACCCAGTACTTC CASSLTLAGETQYF
TRBD2 TRBJ2-5 . TRBV11-2 TGTGCCAGCAGCCACCGGACTAGCGGGAGGAATTGGGAGACCCAGTACTTC CASSHRTSGRNWETQYF
TRBD1 TRBJ1-4 . TRBV28 TGTGCCAGCACCCAGGACAGGACGAATGAAAAACTGTTTTTT CASTQDRTNEKLFF
TRBD1 TRBJ1-5 . TRBV20-1 TGCAGTGCTAGTCGTGCTCAAGGGGGCGGCAATCAGCCCCAGCATTTT CSASRAQGGGNQPQHF
. TRBJ2-3 . TRBV13 TGTGCCAGCAGCTTAATCCGGGGGGCCCTCACAGATACGCAGTATTTT CASSLIRGALTDTQYF
. TRBJ1-6 . TRBV5-6 TGTGCCAGCAGCTGGGGGGTATTAGCGGATTCACCCCTCCACTTT CASSWGVLADSPLHF
. TRBJ1-2 . TRBV27 TGTGCCAGCAGTCCCGGTAGTAACTATGGCTACACCTTC CASSPGSNYGYTF
. TRBJ2-1 . TRBV7-2 TGTGCCAGCACCCCCGCGGGGTACAATGAGCAGTTCTTC CASTPAGYNEQFF
. TRBJ1-5 . TRBV21-1 TGTGCCAGCAGCATAGGTATGGGACTGTTAGGCCCCGACTTCCCTTATAGCAATCAGCCCCAGCATTTT CASSIGMGLLGPDFPYSNQPQHF
TRBD1 TRBJ1-6 . TRBV6-2/TRBV6-3 TGTGCCAGCAGTCCCGACAGGGGGAGCTCCTATAATTCACCCCTCCACTTT CASSPDRGSSYNSPLHF
TRBD1 TRBJ1-2 . TRBV9 TGTGCCAGCAGCGCGGGACAGCCCGGAGACTATGGCTACACCTTC CASSAGQPGDYGYTF
TRBD2 TRBJ2-3 . TRBV3-1/TRBV3-2 TGTGCCAGCAGCCCCCGACTAGCGGACACAGATACGCAGTATTTT CASSPRLADTDTQYF
. TRBJ1-1 . TRBV29-1 TGCAGCGGCACAGGGTACAGCCCGAACACTGAAGCTTTCTTT CSGTGYSPNTEAFF
TRBD2 TRBJ2-3 . TRBV6-1 TGTGCCAGCAGTGAAGCAACGGTCGTTAGCGGGGGGGCCGGAGATACGCAGTATTTT CASSEATVVSGGAGDTQYF